Listed below are T cell receptor beta chains from one sample, sequenced in a study of beta chain features in type 1 diabetes. The table came from immunoSEQ multiplex PCR; TCRdb's copy has only in-frame clones and leaves some out. The profile shows over 500,000 clones, roughly 15% of them singletons. The sample was naive CD4+ T cells from blood. The receptors derive from a man aged 18 to 30 in good health. Each CDR3 is given without its conserved first and last residue. Fields, in order: J gene, V gene, clone size, CDR3 protein. A clone size is listed for some rows: how often the clone was seen (once, few, many), or a class if it is expanded.

TRBJ1-1,TRBV4-1,-,ASSVRQGPEAF
TRBJ1-5,TRBV7-2,-,ASSTSGTDNQPQH
TRBJ2-7,TRBV5-1,many,ASSFRRGNSAREQY
TRBJ1-1,TRBV30,-,ARDRGEMNTEAF
TRBJ2-2,TRBV29-1,-,SVARGLGELF
TRBJ2-1,TRBV7-9,-,ASSSPWTSGLYNEQF
TRBJ2-3,TRBV10-3,many,AIRDTDTQY
TRBJ2-7,TRBV10-3,-,AISGLLGTGSHEQY
TRBJ2-5,TRBV7-9,-,ASSLALGQPQRTQY
TRBJ2-1,TRBV25-1,few,ASRSWPGSGNEQF
TRBJ1-5,TRBV11-1,few,ASSPAGSNQPQH
TRBJ2-7,TRBV6-5,few,ASRSRFSGYEQY
TRBJ1-2,TRBV30,few,AWRRQGLPRSYGYT
TRBJ1-6,TRBV27,-,ASRIKRGSPLH
TRBJ1-2,TRBV9,few,ASSLGDSYGYT
TRBJ2-3,TRBV7-3,-,ASSALAGMGTGTQY
TRBJ1-5,TRBV7-2,-,ASSFGDRGQPQH
TRBJ1-6,TRBV7-3,-,ASSLKPGSNSPLH
TRBJ2-2,TRBV7-9,few,ASSRQGLNTGELF
TRBJ2-3,TRBV9,-,ASSTSTGQRSTDTQY
TRBJ2-7,TRBV4-1,few,ASSQESRAEQY
TRBJ1-1,TRBV9,few,ASSVSSSRDMAF
TRBJ1-2,TRBV10-3,many,AISTGEYYGYT
TRBJ2-1,TRBV9,-,ASSSRGLEHNEQF
TRBJ2-3,TRBV11-3,-,ASSSPSTDTQY
TRBJ2-3,TRBV5-1,-,ASSTGQRPSTDTQY
TRBJ2-5,TRBV4-2,-,ASSRTSGERVETQY
TRBJ1-1,TRBV19,few,ASSMETVNTEAF
TRBJ1-1,TRBV2,few,ASRIGQLTEAF
TRBJ1-1,TRBV4-2,few,ASSQEELGLGTF
TRBJ1-3,TRBV30,-,AWSVFSGSSGNTIY
TRBJ1-3,TRBV5-1,-,ASSLAGGGSGNTIY
TRBJ2-5,TRBV9,few,ASSVEALAGVETQY
TRBJ2-3,TRBV10-3,-,AISDRLAGTDTQY
TRBJ2-2,TRBV28,few,ASSGSGAGVVGELF
TRBJ1-2,TRBV7-9,-,ASSLDANYGYT
TRBJ2-7,TRBV7-8,-,ASSLTGGRYEQY
TRBJ1-1,TRBV10-3,-,AISGVMNTEAF
TRBJ2-2,TRBV7-6,-,ASSQGGGTGELF
TRBJ2-3,TRBV29-1,-,SGQGQFSTDTQY
TRBJ1-2,TRBV6-5,-,ASSYAMDRVLYGYT
TRBJ2-5,TRBV5-1,few,ASSFGGETQY
TRBJ2-1,TRBV6-1,few,ASSSRDRDYNEQF
TRBJ1-5,TRBV16,-,ASSQSQQLNQPQH
TRBJ2-1,TRBV5-1,few,ASSLNNEQF
TRBJ1-1,TRBV12-5,-,ASGSLLGAGTEAF